This record covers a single T cell receptor (beta chain). The study counted Cohort 3 donors as recovered given two negative PCRs, clearance, or symptom resolution. These data belong to a study of blood T cell repertoires in COVID-19. Study information: The cDNA or gDNA used as material had been derived from T cells, B-cell-depleted T cells, or PBMCs.

Germline V lookup: CDR1 MNHEY, CDR2 SVGAGI. The CDR3 consists of 12 residues. V was clipped by 7 bases and J by 10 bases; unmatched bases: 7. Authors' analysis steps: Researchers report that nucleated cell counts were estimated from reference gene primer amplification. Assay used: immunoSEQ multiplex PCR; TCRdb lists only in-frame clones, some missing. V, J and clone size are taken as reported in that table, and D and trimming were inferred from the DNA itself. The sample lists 200,000 to 250,000 clones, more than 80% occurring once. The chain links TRBV6-5 to TRBJ1-1, with TRBD1 matching over 9 bases. The clonotype was recovered from a man in his sixties who had recovered from COVID-19. Sample: PBMCs or T cells enriched from blood (not recorded which). The CDR3 region is CASIGQGSRAFF. In nucleotides, the CDR3 is TGTGCCAGCATAGGACAGGGGTCGCGAGCTTTCTTT.